Below, 6 T cell receptor beta chains from the same sample are listed, as sequenced in a study of OX40 agonist ivuxolimab in advanced cancers. Some clones are missing from TCRdb's copy, which holds only in-frame ones; the method was immunoSEQ multiplex PCR. There are 60,000 to 80,000 clones in the sample; more than 65% occur only once, and 4.4% lies in the top ten. The sequencing used CD4+ or CD8+ T cells sorted from blood, collected in a trial of the OX40 agonist ivuxolimab. The receptors derive from an adult with an advanced solid tumor such as melanoma, head and neck, liver or kidney cancer.

CDR3 DNA sequence: TGTGCCAGCAGCAACCCCGGGACAGGGGAGGAAAAACTGTTTTTT. Protein: CASSNPGTGEEKLFF. This rearrangement joins TRBV25-1 to TRBJ1-4, with 10 nucleotides matching TRBD1. From germline, CDR1 is MGHDK and CDR2 SYGVNS. The junction had 9 bases not matched to a gene; V was cut back by 6 bases and J by 8 bases. The CDR3 totals 15 residues.

This clone was detected only once. V usage is TRBV6-5 and J usage is TRBJ1-3; the D is unclear. V was pared by 7 bases and J by 3 bases, with 10 bases between. The CDR3 consists of 13 residues. The germline gives CDR1 MNHEY, CDR2 SVGAGI. CDR3 sequence reads: CASIGQLGNTIYF. The CDR3 DNA reads as TGTGCCAGCATTGGCCAACTTGGAAACACCATATATTTT.

This sequence joins TRBV19 and TRBJ2-7, with 9 nucleotides matching TRBD1. V shed 8 bases, J shed 3 bases, and the junction held 8 bases outside the gene matches. Germline CDR1 reads LNHDA; CDR2 reads SQIVND (reference sequence). The CDR3 sequence is 14 residues long. In DNA form, the CDR3 reads TGTGCCAGTCGAAACCGGGACAGGGACTACGAGCAGTACTTC. Encoded protein: CASRNRDRDYEQYF.

The chain links TRBV6-5 to TRBJ1-2; 10 nucleotides match TRBD1. Germline trimming cut 8 bases from V and 4 bases from J; bases unmatched to any gene: 4. The CDR3 runs to 13 residues. Germline CDR1 and CDR2: MNHEY and SVGAGI. CDR3 sequence: CASGQGGLYGYTF. The CDR3 nucleotides are TGTGCCAGCGGACAGGGGGGACTCTATGGCTACACCTTC.

Comments on this clone: The junction differs from germline at one of its ends, possibly a read error. The rearrangement uses TRBV28 and TRBJ2-7; D is unresolved. Germline V gene data show CDR1 as MDHEN and CDR2 as SYDVKM. This CDR3 is 11 amino acids long. DNA for the CDR3: TGTGCCATCAGTTCATCCTACGAGCAGTACTTC. Its protein is CAISSSYEQYF.

This chain uses TRBV27 with TRBJ2-1, with 7 bases identical to TRBD1. The CDR3 has 15 residues. V gave up 3 bases and J gave up 6 bases; unmatched junction bases: 8. Germline CDR1 reads MNHEY; CDR2 reads SMNVEV (reference sequence). The DNA of the CDR3 is TGTGCCAGCAGTTTCGCGACAGGGACCGGCAATGAGCAGTTCTTC. This gives the protein CASSFATGTGNEQFF.